Included here is one TCR beta chain sequence, with context. J gave up 7 bases and V 2 bases, and 11 bases lay outside the gene matches. Per germline, CDR1 SGHNT and CDR2 YENEEA. The CDR3 spans 16 residues. These data come from a study of blood T cell repertoires in COVID-19. The overall study: Samples came from the United States, Italy and Spain, spanning acute and convalescent COVID-19.

Assay used: immunoSEQ multiplex PCR; TCRdb lists only in-frame clones, some missing. The sample contains 200,000 or so clones, around 82% of which appear only once. Sequences were obtained from PBMCs or T cells enriched from blood (not recorded which). The source is a man aged 35 to 55 who had recovered from COVID-19. This chain uses TRBV11-3 with TRBJ2-3; 8 nucleotides line up with TRBD1. The CDR3 bases are TGTGCCAGCAGCTTATTTTACCAGGGGGCGCGAAATACGCAGTATTTT. As protein: CASSLFYQGARNTQYF.